The rows below give T cell receptor beta chains drawn from one sample of a study of identifying expanded T cells in peripheral blood. The data were produced by immunoSEQ multiplex PCR, yet TCRdb's version contains in-frame clones alone and is incomplete. The sample lists 90,000 or so clones, approximately 84% occurring once. The specimen sequenced was blood. Receptor source: a person between 18 and 70 years old in good health. The CDR3 runs from the conserved cysteine through the conserved F or W. The D gene is left open where the match is weak. Some rows mark clone size as missing; the rest say once, few, many or name a class of expanded clone.

size | J | V | D | CDR3 | DNA
once | TRBJ1-1 | TRBV29-1 | TRBD1 | CSVVLGQGNTEAFF | TGCAGCGTTGTACTCGGACAGGGGAACACTGAAGCTTTCTTT
. | TRBJ2-3 | TRBV11-2 | TRBD2 | CASSSPYSLAGGPDTQYF | TGTGCCAGCAGCTCACCCTACTCCCTAGCGGGGGGCCCAGATACGCAGTATTTT
. | TRBJ1-6 | TRBV9 | . | CASSVGVGDSPLHF | TGTGCCAGCAGCGTAGGAGTAGGAGATTCACCCCTCCACTTT
. | TRBJ2-2 | TRBV11-3 | . | CASSLMGTGELFF | TGTGCCAGCAGCTTGATGGGGACCGGGGAGCTGTTTTTT
once | TRBJ2-1 | TRBV7-2 | . | CASSLGSVAERIARQFF | TGTGCCAGCAGCTTAGGGTCTGTTGCTGAACGGATAGCCCGCCAGTTCTTC
. | TRBJ1-4 | TRBV4-3 | . | CASSHGLSHRALGVGEKLFF | TGCGCCAGCAGCCACGGATTATCTCACAGGGCTTTGGGGGTAGGTGAAAAACTGTTTTTT
. | TRBJ2-1 | TRBV7-2 | TRBD2 | CASSLGRGGRNEQFF | TGTGCCAGCAGCTTAGGTCGGGGGGGCAGGAATGAGCAGTTCTTC
. | TRBJ1-1 | TRBV18 | . | CASSRSQRNTEAFF | TGTGCCAGCTCGCGTTCACAGAGGAACACTGAAGCTTTCTTT
. | TRBJ2-5 | TRBV6-1 | TRBD1 | CASRLTGATETQYF | TGTGCCAGCAGGTTGACAGGGGCGACGGAGACCCAGTACTTC
. | TRBJ1-6 | TRBV13 | TRBD1 | CASSRGQSQPPLHF | TGTGCCAGCAGCCGGGGACAGTCTCAGCCACCCCTCCACTTT
few | TRBJ2-6 | TRBV10-3 | . | CAISESEGTGANVLTF | TGTGCCATCAGTGAGTCCGAGGGGACTGGGGCCAACGTCCTGACTTTC
. | TRBJ1-5 | TRBV19 | . | CASSIVETGQPQHF | TGTGCCAGTAGTATAGTAGAGACGGGTCAGCCCCAGCATTTT
. | TRBJ1-5 | TRBV7-2 | . | CASSLGGRGQPQHF | TGTGCCAGCAGCTTAGGGGGGCGAGGGCAGCCCCAGCATTTT
. | TRBJ1-1 | TRBV30 | TRBD1 | CAWSLGGAAEAFF | TGTGCCTGGAGCCTAGGGGGCGCGGCTGAAGCTTTCTTT
. | TRBJ2-7 | TRBV7-2 | . | CASSLVGEQYF | TGTGCCAGCAGCTTAGTCGGCGAGCAGTACTTC
. | TRBJ2-2 | TRBV5-1 | TRBD1 | CASSQGQGTGELFF | TGCGCCAGCAGCCAAGGACAGGGAACCGGGGAGCTGTTTTTT
. | TRBJ2-2 | TRBV19 | . | CASSISGANTGELFF | TGTGCCAGTAGTATCTCGGGCGCGAACACCGGGGAGCTGTTTTTT
. | TRBJ1-2 | TRBV19 | . | CASGVGSSGYTF | TGTGCCAGTGGGGTCGGGTCCAGCGGCTACACCTTC
once | TRBJ2-5 | TRBV7-2 | TRBD1 | CASSLGFGTGMETQYF | TGTGCCAGCAGCTTAGGTTTCGGGACAGGGATGGAGACCCAGTACTTC
once | TRBJ1-6 | TRBV7-2 | . | CASSLTSPRSPLHF | TGTGCCAGCAGCCTGACGAGCCCTCGGTCCCCCCTCCACTTT
. | TRBJ1-2 | TRBV5-6 | . | CASGPYGGRGYTF | TGTGCCAGCGGCCCCTACGGGGGTCGGGGCTACACCTTC
few | TRBJ2-7 | TRBV9 | . | CASSPQVITYEQYF | TGTGCCAGCAGCCCTCAGGTGATTACCTACGAGCAGTACTTC